This T cell receptor (beta chain) stems from a study of T cells in Graves' hyperthyroidism and ophthalmopathy. This clonotype has a count of ten or more. TCR beta CDR3 regions were amplified from RNA transcripts. Using the HTBI primer set, a first-round RT-PCR was run on the TCR CDR3. TCRdb reprocessed the multiplex PCR reads via MiXCR and lists one record per CDR3 protein. In the table there are some 270,000 distinct CDR3 sequences, approximately 25% of which are singletons. The CDR3 is 15 amino acids. Trimming shortened V by 2 bases and J by 4 bases, and 14 bases separated the two germline ends. Looked up from germline, CDR1 is SGHVS and CDR2 is FNYEAQ.

The chain joins TRBV7-6 to TRBJ1-2; no clear D. This sequence originates from a woman between 35 and 50 years old with Graves' ophthalmopathy. The sequenced sample was blood. CDR3 region: CASSLLPGLGYGYTF. The DNA of the CDR3 is TGTGCCAGCAGCTTACTCCCGGGTCTTGGCTATGGCTACACCTTC.